The sequence of this T cell receptor (beta chain) was determined in a study of post-analysis software for immune sequencing data. Study-level findings and limits: Normalized Chao1 diversity in multiple sclerosis patients fell significantly below that of controls. The study found TRBV5-6, TRBV5-1 and TRBV20-1 among about 5 TRBV segments more frequent in patients than controls.

TCR beta cDNA libraries had unique molecular identifiers. TCRdb fed the PCR reads into MiXCR, producing one record per CDR3 protein. Of fewer than 850,000 distinct CDR3 sequences in the sample, approximately 44% were seen once. Comment on this clonotype: The target antigen is unknown.

Deletions cut 5 bases from V and 8 bases from J, with 21 bases between. Germline lookup yields CDR1 MNHEY and CDR2 SMNVEV (reference sequence). The CDR3 is 15 residues long. The sequenced sample consisted of blood. This TCR derives from a girl aged 5-17 years with multiple sclerosis. The chain carries TRBV27 and TRBJ1-1; D perhaps matches TRBD1 (6 bases). CDR3 sequence reads: CASSPDSLGLREAFF. The CDR3 nucleotides read TGTGCCAGCAGTCCGGACAGTCTCGGACTTCGCGAAGCTTTCTTT.